The subject of this entry is one T cell receptor beta chain. The antigen remains undetermined. Adult donors, all healthy and HIV-negative, had no recent acute infections or vaccinations. This entry belongs to a study of shared clonotypes between healthy human individuals. Overall study results and limits: Estimated richness was generally greater in naive than memory subsets.

At the deep level, the assay was run. Method: immunoSEQ multiplex PCR; TCRdb's copy keeps in-frame clones and lacks some. The sample lists about 660,000 clones, about 74% occurring once. The length of the CDR3 is 15 residues. Per germline, CDR1 SGHAT and CDR2 FQNNGV. The V end was cut by 3 bases, the J end by 5 bases, with 15 bases between. This rearrangement joins TRBV11-2 to TRBJ2-3; TRBD1 is a possible D gene (6 bases). The clonotype comes from a woman aged 30 to 39 in good health. The specimen sequenced was memory CD4+ T cells sorted from blood. Subset reported: CD45RA-negative fraction. The CDR3 sequence is CASSFAQGILDTQYF. The CDR3 DNA reads TGTGCCAGCAGCTTCGCACAGGGTATATTAGATACGCAGTATTTT.